This note documents a single T cell receptor beta chain sequence. Its antigen is as yet unknown. The entry originates in a study of blood T cells in healthy people across ages. Notes on the study in general: Higher diversity and more naive CD4+ cells were features of long-lived donors, compared to aged donors.

With a J-beta primer mix and a sample-barcoded 5' primer, a second PCR ran roughly 6 to 11 cycles. TCRdb fed the 5' RACE reads into MiXCR, producing one record per CDR3 protein. The sample contains about 970,000 distinct CDR3 sequences, just over 50% of which appear only once. This CDR3 comprises 15 residues. Germline V gene lookup returns CDR1 MNHEY and CDR2 SVGAGI. The V end was cut by 8 bases, the J end by 0 bases, with 14 bases between. The genes are TRBV6-5 and TRBJ1-5, with D possibly matching TRBD1 (5 bases). The sequence was obtained from a woman aged 55-70 years in good health. The sample taken for sequencing was blood. In DNA form, the CDR3 reads TGTGCCAGCGCTCTAACAGGATCTAGCAATCAGCCCCAGCATTTT. Translation gives CASALTGSSNQPQHF.